Following are 9 T cell receptor beta chains from one sample sequenced in a study of blood T cell repertoires in COVID-19. Sequencing was performed with immunoSEQ multiplex PCR; in TCRdb, only in-frame clones are kept and a portion is missing. The table records fewer than 400,000 clones, approximately 84% of them present only once. The sequenced sample was PBMCs or T cells enriched from blood (not recorded which). The source of these receptors is a man under 40 who had recovered from COVID-19.

This clone was counted between two and nine times. The chain combines TRBV7-9 with TRBJ1-3; TRBD1 is a possible D gene (6 bases). Trimming stripped 1 base from V and 8 bases from J, with 9 bases between. Germline CDR1 is SEHNR and CDR2 is FQNEAQ (reference sequence). The CDR3 loop spans 13 amino acids. The CDR3 DNA reads TGTGCCAGCAGCTTAGGACAGGTTGACACCATATATTTT. Translation: CASSLGQVDTIYF. The full variable domain, completed using reference TRBV7-9 and TRBJ1-3, is DTGVSQNPRHKITKRGQNVTFRCDPISEHNRLYWYRQTLGQGPEFLTYFQNEAQLEKSRLLSDRFSAERPKGSFSTLEIQRTEQGDSAMYLCASSLGQVDTIYFGEGSWLTVV.

The chain uses TRBV2 and TRBJ2-7; a possible D gene is TRBD2 (5 bases). From germline, CDR1 is SNHLY and CDR2 FYNNEI. V was pared by 3 bases and J by 12 bases, with 15 bases between. This CDR3 has 12 residues. The CDR3 is CASSDDEPSLYF. The CDR3 DNA sequence: TGTGCCAGCAGTGACGATGAGCCTAGCTTGTACTTC.

The chain carries TRBV25-1 and TRBJ2-5; D is possibly TRBD1 (5 bases). V was trimmed by 5 bases and J by 6 bases, leaving 16 bases between them. Germline V gene lookup returns CDR1 MGHDK and CDR2 SYGVNS. The CDR3 spans 14 residues. The CDR3 reads CASSLPGAEKTQYF. In DNA form, the CDR3 reads TGTGCCAGCAGTCTACCTGGGGCTGAAAAGACCCAGTACTTC.

The V and J genes are TRBV29-1 and TRBJ1-4; D gene ambiguous. The CDR3 has 13 residues. V gave up 6 bases and J gave up 8 bases, with 16 bases separating them. Germline V gene sequence: CDR1 SQVTM, CDR2 ANQGSEA. CDR3 DNA: TGCAGCGTCGCAGGTCTGGGTGGAGAAAAACTGTTTTTT. This codes for CSVAGLGGEKLFF.

This chain connects TRBV19 to TRBJ2-3, with a tentative D call TRBD2 (6 bases). Between the trimmed V and J ends, which lost 8 bases and 1 base, there was a span of 16 bases. Germline V lookup: CDR1 LNHDA, CDR2 SQIVND (reference sequence). The length of the CDR3 is 15 residues. The CDR3 here is CASGEAGGGTDTQYF. The CDR3 nucleotides are TGTGCCAGTGGCGAAGCGGGCGGCGGCACAGATACGCAGTATTTT.

The rearrangement joins TRBV19 to TRBJ2-6, with D maybe TRBD1 (5 bases). The germline gives CDR1 LNHDA, CDR2 SQIVND (reference sequence). V was cut by 7 bases and J by 0 bases, with 13 bases left in between. There are 16 residues in the CDR3. Written as DNA, the CDR3 is TGTGCCAGTATCCAGGGCCGTACCTCTGGGGCCAACGTCCTGACTTTC. It is translated as CASIQGRTSGANVLTF. The full variable domain, in which reference TRBV19 and TRBJ2-6 provide the parts outside the CDR3, is DGGITQSPKYLFRKEGQNVTLSCEQNLNHDAMYWYRQDPGQGLRLIYYSQIVNDFQKGDIAEGYSVSREKKESFPLTVTSAQKNPTAFYLCASIQGRTSGANVLTFGAGSRLTVL.

The genes are TRBV19 and TRBJ1-6; 7 bases fit TRBD1. Germline V gene lookup returns CDR1 LNHDA and CDR2 SQIVND (reference sequence). The CDR3 extends over 12 amino acids. Losses at the gene ends were 4 bases for V and 17 bases for J; bases not matched to a gene: 8. CDR3 region: CASSTQTGNIHF. The CDR3 bases are TGTGCCAGTAGTACCCAGACAGGGAACATCCACTTT.

The chain recombines TRBV4-1 with TRBJ1-1; possibly TRBD1 for D (5 bases). The germline CDR1 and CDR2 sequences are MGHRA and YSYEKL. Trimming took 3 bases from V and 2 from J, leaving 16 bases between them. The length of the CDR3 is 16 residues. The CDR3: CASSQRAATENTEAFF. The CDR3 nucleotides are TGCGCCAGCAGCCAGAGAGCCGCGACAGAAAACACTGAAGCTTTCTTT.

The chain employs TRBV19 and TRBJ2-3, with 8 positions matching TRBD1. Looked up from germline, CDR1 is LNHDA and CDR2 is SQIVND (reference sequence). The CDR3 has 14 residues. V gave up 4 bases and J gave up 4 bases; unmatched junction bases: 4. The CDR3 DNA follows: TGTGCCAGTAGTAAGCCAGGGGGCGCAGATACGCAGTATTTT. Translated, it gives CASSKPGGADTQYF.